Detailed here is one T cell receptor beta chain. Its antigen is undetermined. Here immunoSEQ multiplex PCR was the method, and the copy in TCRdb shows in-frame clones only, minus some. This table has approximately 400,000 clones, about 85% appearing once. The treatment denotes: about 20 received Ad26.COV2.S at low or high dose, single or two shots; roughly 5 received placebo; per-sample allocation not given. Samples were taken on day 63 after the first vaccine or placebo injection. This adult donor, from Boston, was 18-55 years old. The sample comes from a study of Ad26.COV2.S vaccination and SARS-CoV-2 variants. Study results and caveats: Non-spike TCR breadth did not differ much between vaccine and placebo recipients. Vaccine recipients showed a spike-specific TCR breadth that was higher than in placebo recipients.

CDR1 and CDR2 from the germline V gene are SNHLY and FYNNEI. The CDR3 is made up of 14 amino acids. V gave up 10 bases and J gave up 2 bases, with 12 bases separating them. The chain is built from TRBV2 and TRBJ2-6; maybe TRBD1 (6 bases). The specimen was peripheral blood, collected in a trial of Ad26.COV2.S vaccine versus placebo. The sequence was collected from a person aged 18-60 years who received the Ad26.COV2.S COVID-19 vaccine or a placebo. The CDR3 loop reads CATQGGAGANVLTF. DNA for the CDR3: TGTGCCACCCAAGGGGGTGCTGGGGCCAACGTCCTGACTTTC.